One TCR beta chain is described in this entry. Its antigen is undetermined. This record comes from a study of CD8 T cells in Susac syndrome. Study outcomes and limitations: The authors acknowledged that the study's TCR sequencing and HLA analysis involved relatively few individuals.

RNA in amounts of roughly 0.45 to 1 ug was reverse transcribed with random hexamers. Amplification of the TCR beta CDR3 was carried out by immunoSEQ multiplex PCR, which spanned a total of 54 Vbeta and 13 Jbeta segments. TCRdb ran MiXCR on the immunoSEQ multiplex PCR reads and lists one entry per CDR3 protein. The sample includes around 120,000 distinct CDR3 sequences, around 94% seen only once; the top ten take around 0.12%. This CDR3 region has 14 residues. Per germline, CDR1 MNHEY and CDR2 SVGAGI. V lost 2 bases and J 6 bases, leaving 8 bases between the germline ends. High-throughput TCR beta sequencing covered peripheral CD8+ and CD4+ T cells. The authors negatively isolated CD8+ and CD4+ T cells and FACS-enriched TEMRA cells.

The sequence was obtained from a human donor with multiple sclerosis. Sequencing input: CD4+ T cells from PBMCs. The chain carries TRBV6-5 and TRBJ1-6; D remains unclear. CDR3: CASSYMGSNSPLHF. DNA of the CDR3: TGTGCCAGCAGTTACATGGGGTCTAATTCACCCCTCCACTTT.